This TCR beta chain was recorded in a study of blood T cell repertoires in COVID-19. Study-level background: Samples taken during acute and convalescent COVID-19 were collected in the United States, Italy and Spain. In each case, the material was cDNA or gDNA derived from T cells, B-cell-depleted T cells, or PBMCs.

The authors' processing: Reference gene primer amplification gave estimated nucleated cell counts. Profiled with immunoSEQ multiplex PCR; TCRdb holds only in-frame clones, not every one. D and trimming were read from the DNA, whereas the V and J calls and clone size are those reported in that table. The sample includes around 160,000 clones, 75% to 85% of them seen just once. The V gene lost 4 bases and the J gene lost 9 bases, with 19 bases spanning the gap. Germline CDR1 reads GTSNPN; CDR2 reads SVGIG (reference sequence). The CDR3 has 13 residues. The sequenced material came from peripheral blood. The chain carries TRBV30 and TRBJ2-7; tentatively, D is TRBD2 (6 bases). The TCR originated in a human donor in a cohort sampled during active COVID-19. The CDR3 region is CAWIAGDSRRQYF. In nucleotides, the CDR3 is TGTGCCTGGATAGCCGGGGACTCTAGAAGGCAGTACTTC. Supplemented by reference TRBV30 and TRBJ2-7, the full variable domain reads SQTIHQWPATLVQPVGSPLSLECTVEGTSNPNLYWYRQAAGRGLQLLFYSVGIGQISSEVPQNLSASRPQDRQFILSSKKLLLSDSGFYLCAWIAGDSRRQYFGPGTRLTVT.